The 24 T cell receptor beta chains below come from one sample, sequenced in a study of blood T cell repertoires in COVID-19. Only in-frame clones appear in the TCRdb table, and some are missing; sequencing was by immunoSEQ multiplex PCR. The sample carries fewer than 250,000 clones, 83% recorded once. Sequencing was done on a sample of peripheral blood. These receptors originate from a human donor in a cohort sampled during active COVID-19.

This clone appeared once. The chain combines TRBV19 with TRBJ1-2; D is undetermined. Trimming shortened V by 3 bases and J by 1 base, and 9 bases separated the two germline ends. The CDR3 is 14 residues long. The germline CDR1 and CDR2 sequences are LNHDA and SQIVND (reference sequence). CDR3 in amino acids: CASSISRDNYGYTF. The CDR3 bases are TGTGCCAGTAGTATTTCGAGGGATAACTATGGCTACACCTTC.

The CDR3 region is CASLPVRAGPTGELFF. The CDR3 DNA reads as TGTGCCAGCTTACCGGTGCGAGCGGGACCCACCGGGGAGCTGTTTTTT. The chain combines TRBV7-2 with TRBJ2-2; 7 bases match TRBD2. The CDR3 has 16 amino acids. Per the germline V gene, CDR1 is SGHTA and CDR2 is FQGNSA. The junction had 13 bases not matched to a gene; V was cut back by 8 bases and J by 4 bases.

V and J are TRBV6-5 and TRBJ2-6; TRBD2 might be the D (6 bases). Trimming took off 7 bases at V and 3 bases at J, with 10 bases between the two ends. The CDR3 loop spans 14 amino acids. Germline CDR1 and CDR2: MNHEY and SVGAGI. The CDR3 protein is CASTLGGGANVLTF. The CDR3 DNA sequence: TGTGCCAGCACTTTGGGGGGTGGGGCCAACGTCCTGACTTTC.

This clone was found once. V is TRBV7-6 and J is TRBJ2-5; 7 positions agree with TRBD2. The V gene's germline CDR1 is SGHVS and CDR2 FNYEAQ. J lost 4 bases, V lost 2 bases, and 10 bases had no gene match. The CDR3 is 16 residues long. CDR3 region: CASSLQVAGEGETQYF. The CDR3 bases are TGTGCCAGCAGCTTACAGGTAGCGGGCGAGGGAGAGACCCAGTACTTC.

On this clone: The identical CDR3 is also encoded by other nucleotide sequences in the sample. This chain joins TRBV7-2 and TRBJ1-4; D is unclear. CDR3 length: 13 residues. Germline V gives CDR1 SGHTA, CDR2 FQGNSA. The V and J ends lost 3 bases and 4 bases respectively, with 6 bases between them. The CDR3 DNA reads TGTGCCAGCAGCTTGTCCGTTAATGAAAAACTGTTTTTT. Protein product: CASSLSVNEKLFF. The complete variable domain, with remaining parts taken from reference TRBV7-2 and TRBJ1-4, reads GAGVSQSPSNKVTEKGKDVELRCDPISGHTALYWYRQSLGQGLEFLIYFQGNSAPDKSGLPSDRFSAERTGGSVSTLTIQRTQQEDSAVYLCASSLSVNEKLFFGSGTQLSVL.

J is TRBJ1-1 and V is TRBV10-3, with 10 bases fitting TRBD1. Unmatched junction bases numbered 5, after V lost 5 bases and J lost 5 bases. The CDR3 spans 14 residues. Germline V gene sequence: CDR1 ENHRY, CDR2 SYGVKD. The chain's CDR3 is CAISWDRGKTEAFF. CDR3 DNA: TGTGCCATCAGTTGGGACAGGGGAAAGACTGAAGCTTTCTTT.

The chain carries TRBV27 and TRBJ1-1; D remains ambiguous. The CDR3 runs 11 residues. V dropped 8 bases and J dropped 4 bases, with 8 bases sitting between them. Germline values: CDR1 MNHEY, CDR2 SMNVEV (reference sequence). The CDR3 loop reads CASEGGTEAFF. The CDR3 region has the DNA TGTGCCAGCGAGGGAGGCACTGAAGCTTTCTTT.

V gene TRBV7-9 combines with J gene TRBJ1-2; 9 nucleotides agree with TRBD1. The CDR3 extends over 13 amino acids. The J segment lost 7 bases and the V segment lost 5 bases, leaving 5 bases of the junction unmatched. Per the germline V gene, CDR1 is SEHNR and CDR2 is FQNEAQ (reference sequence). The CDR3 DNA is TGTGCCAGCAGCCCGGGACAGGGTTTTGGCTACACCTTC. The encoded protein is CASSPGQGFGYTF.

This clone was recorded many times. V gene TRBV7-8 combines with J gene TRBJ2-1; TRBD2 agrees at 8 bases. Germline V CDR1 and CDR2: SGHVS, FQNEAQ. The V segment lost 5 bases and the J segment 10 bases; nucleotides outside the gene matches: 7. There are 13 residues in the CDR3. CDR3 coding DNA: TGTGCCAGCAGCCCCGGGGGGGCCGAGGAGCAGTTCTTC. Encoded protein: CASSPGGAEEQFF.

The CDR3, as DNA: TGTGCCAGCAGCCACGGGACAGAACTAGCCAAAAACATTCAGTACTTC. Translated, it gives CASSHGTELAKNIQYF. This chain uses TRBV4-2 with TRBJ2-4; TRBD1 agrees at 7 bases. Germline V CDR1 and CDR2: LGHNA, YNFKEQ. With 3 bases clipped from V and 0 bases from J, the junction kept 5 bases outside the gene matches. The CDR3 has 16 amino acids.

This clone was counted only a few times. This rearrangement joins TRBV11-2 to TRBJ1-6, with D tentatively TRBD1 (6 bases). The CDR3 is 16 residues long. V was trimmed by 5 bases and J by 7 bases, leaving 18 bases between them. The V gene's germline CDR1 is SGHAT and CDR2 FQNNGV. CDR3 nucleotide sequence: TGTGCCAGCAGCCTACAGGGAGGGGGTAGGAATTCACCCCTCCACTTT. This gives the protein CASSLQGGGRNSPLHF. Supplemented by reference TRBV11-2 and TRBJ1-6, the full variable domain reads EAGVAQSPRYKIIEKRQSVAFWCNPISGHATLYWYQQILGQGPKLLIQFQNNGVVDDSQLPKDRFSAERLKGVDSTLKIQPAKLEDSAVYLCASSLQGGGRNSPLHFGNGTRLTVT.

The chain combines TRBV5-4 with TRBJ2-3; the match to TRBD1 covers 9 bases. Germline V lookup: CDR1 SGHNT, CDR2 YYREEE (reference sequence). V dropped 3 bases and J dropped 2; count of bases not matched to a gene: 16. The CDR3 extends over 19 amino acids. CDR3 amino acids: CASSSTGTGRNTLTDTQYF. CDR3 sequence (DNA): TGTGCCAGCAGCTCGACCGGGACAGGGAGAAACACGCTCACAGATACGCAGTATTTT.

The CDR3 is CASSQVINSYGYTF. In nucleotides, the CDR3 is TGTGCCAGCAGCCAAGTCATAAACAGCTATGGCTACACCTTC. The chain employs TRBV3-1 (or the pseudogene TRBV3-2) and TRBJ1-2; D gene ambiguous. This CDR3 is 14 amino acids long. The germline V gene encodes CDR1 LGHDT and CDR2 YNNKEL (reference sequence). V was pared by 1 base and J by 4 bases, with 10 bases between.

The CDR3 DNA reads as TGTGCCAGCAGTCCGAGGGCCACACCGCATGAGCAGTTCTTC. Amino acids: CASSPRATPHEQFF. The V call is TRBV6-5, the J call TRBJ2-1, with D possibly matching TRBD2 (5 bases). The CDR3 is 14 residues long. Germline CDR1 and CDR2: MNHEY and SVGAGI. Trimming took 5 bases from V and 8 from J, leaving 16 bases between them.

The V and J genes are TRBV27 and TRBJ1-2; D is possibly TRBD1 (5 bases). In germline, CDR1 is MNHEY, CDR2 SMNVEV (reference sequence). CDR3 size: 13 residues. V lost 3 bases, J lost 7 bases, and 12 bases lay in between. This chain's CDR3 is CASSLHQGAGYTF. In DNA form, the CDR3 reads TGTGCCAGCAGTTTGCATCAGGGCGCTGGCTACACCTTC.

The chain carries TRBV24-1 and TRBJ2-1; 7 bases match TRBD1. The CDR3 loop spans 16 amino acids. Germline-derived CDR1 and CDR2 are KGHDR and SFDVKD. V trimming: 2 bases; J trimming: 3 bases; junction bases outside the gene matches: 6. In DNA form, the CDR3 reads TGTGCCACCAGTGATTATGAACAGGGGAGCTACAATGAGCAGTTCTTC. Protein sequence: CATSDYEQGSYNEQFF.

This clone has a single count. This chain uses TRBV13 with TRBJ1-4; TRBD1 agrees at 11 bases. The CDR3 spans 18 residues. V gave up 4 bases and J gave up 2 bases; unmatched junction bases: 9. Per germline, CDR1 PRHDT and CDR2 FYEKMQ (reference sequence). The CDR3 DNA is TGTGCCAGCAGCTCGACAGGACAGGGGGCGCAGACTAATGAAAAACTGTTTTTT. It encodes CASSSTGQGAQTNEKLFF.

The chain employs TRBV7-3 and TRBJ2-1, with a tentative D call TRBD2 (5 bases). Per germline, CDR1 SGHTA and CDR2 FQGTGA. V was trimmed by 1 base and J by 2 bases, leaving 9 bases between them. The CDR3 runs to 15 residues. The CDR3 here is CASSLSRGTYNEQFF. The CDR3 coding sequence is TGTGCCAGCAGCTTAAGTCGGGGAACCTACAATGAGCAGTTCTTC. Together with reference TRBV7-3 and TRBJ2-1, the CDR3 gives the full variable domain: GAGVSQTPSNKVTEKGKYVELRCDPISGHTALYWYRQSLGQGPEFLIYFQGTGAADDSGLPNDRFFAVRPEGSVSTLKIQRTERGDSAVYLCASSLSRGTYNEQFFGPGTRLTVL.

The chain has TRBV18 and TRBJ2-1; TRBD2 aligns across 12 bases. This CDR3 comprises 22 residues. Germline assignment: CDR1 KGHSH and CDR2 LQKENI. The V gene end was trimmed by 3 bases and the J gene end by 4 bases; junction bases not matched to a gene: 22. The CDR3 DNA sequence: TGTGCCAGCTCACCCTCCCGAGGACTAGCGGGAATAGACGCAGCCTCTTACAATGAGCAGTTCTTC. It specifies CASSPSRGLAGIDAASYNEQFF.

The rearrangement uses TRBV27 and TRBJ2-2; 7 bases are shared with TRBD1. Germline V gives CDR1 MNHEY, CDR2 SMNVEV (reference sequence). V shed 3 bases, J shed 1 base, and the junction held 8 bases outside the gene matches. The CDR3 runs 17 residues. CDR3 residues: CASSFRWGQKNTGELFF. DNA of the CDR3: TGTGCCAGCAGTTTTCGTTGGGGACAGAAGAACACCGGGGAGCTGTTTTTT.

This clone was found a few times. The V gene is TRBV6-5, the J gene TRBJ2-7, with TRBD1 matching 8 bases. Per the germline V gene, CDR1 is MNHEY and CDR2 is SVGAGI. This CDR3 region has 15 residues. The V gene end was trimmed by 2 bases and the J gene end by 3 bases; junction bases not matched to a gene: 6. CDR3 in DNA: TGTGCCAGCAGTTACCAGTCAGGGGGCCTCTACGAGCAGTACTTC. Protein product: CASSYQSGGLYEQYF.

Comment on this clone: Other DNA sequences from this sample encode an identical CDR3 as well. This chain connects TRBV6-5 to TRBJ1-1, with D maybe TRBD1 (6 bases). The germline gives CDR1 MNHEY, CDR2 SVGAGI. V was clipped by 6 bases and J by 1 base, with 12 bases between them. CDR3 length: 14 residues. CDR3 amino acids: CASSLGGANTEAFF. The CDR3 bases are TGTGCCAGCAGCCTGGGGGGGGCGAACACTGAAGCTTTCTTT.

The rearrangement links TRBV6-5 to TRBJ1-2; D not certain. CDR3 size: 12 residues. Germline CDR1 and CDR2: MNHEY and SVGAGI. Trimming took 6 bases from V and 4 from J, leaving 9 bases between them. In DNA, the CDR3 is TGTGCCAGCAGAGACTTTGGCTATGGCTACACCTTC. Translating gives CASRDFGYGYTF.

This chain joins TRBV3-1 (or the pseudogene TRBV3-2) and TRBJ2-7; 7 bases map to TRBD1. V dropped 1 base and J dropped 2; count of bases not matched to a gene: 11. This CDR3 has 17 amino acids. Germline CDR1 LGHDT, CDR2 YNNKEL (reference sequence). The chain's CDR3 is CASSQGFSRDRPYEQYF. CDR3 nucleotides: TGTGCCAGCAGCCAAGGTTTTTCCCGGGACAGACCCTACGAGCAGTACTTC.